The rows below give T cell receptor beta chains drawn from one sample of a study of control samples from healthy donors and cancer patients. Profiling relied on immunoSEQ multiplex PCR, and the TCRdb table lists in-frame clones only, not all of them. The sample has approximately 210,000 clones, roughly nine tenths seen once. Sample: blood. The receptors shown here come from a man in his thirties or forties in good health. Both conserved end residues are part of each CDR3. A D gene is named only where the DNA matches it firmly. Rows may omit the clone size; those that give it use once, few, many or a size class.

size | D | J | V | DNA | CDR3
. | . | TRBJ1-2 | TRBV5-1 | TGCGCCAGCAGCTTGGACGGGAAGGGGCCTAACTATGGCTACACCTTC | CASSLDGKGPNYGYTF
. | . | TRBJ1-2 | TRBV6-5 | TGTGCCAGCAGCCCGCGGGGCTTTTTCGAGGGCTACACCTTC | CASSPRGFFEGYTF
. | . | TRBJ2-1 | TRBV29-1 | TGCAGCGTATCCCCGCCGAGCAATGAGCAGTTCTTC | CSVSPPSNEQFF
. | . | TRBJ2-1 | TRBV5-1 | TGCGCCAGCAGCTTCGACTACTTAGGGAATGAGCAGTTCTTC | CASSFDYLGNEQFF
. | . | TRBJ2-7 | TRBV15 | TGTGCCACCAGCAGAGTTTACGGCAGCTCCTACGAGCAGTACTTC | CATSRVYGSSYEQYF
. | . | TRBJ2-7 | TRBV27 | TGTGCCAGCTCATTGACGGTGTCTCCCACCTACGAGCAGTACTTC | CASSLTVSPTYEQYF
. | . | TRBJ1-1 | TRBV5-8 | TGTGCCAGCAGCTTGGACCGGGATCGCACTGAAGCTTTCTTT | CASSLDRDRTEAFF
. | . | TRBJ2-2 | TRBV2 | TGTGCCAGCAGGAGACAGGCCGGGGAGCTGTTTTTT | CASRRQAGELFF
. | TRBD2 | TRBJ2-3 | TRBV5-1 | TGCGCCAGCAGCGTTGGGACTAGCGGGGGGACTAGCACAGATACGCAGTATTTT | CASSVGTSGGTSTDTQYF
. | . | TRBJ1-2 | TRBV7-9 | TGTGCCAGCAGCTTAGAGGACAGTCCGCATGGCTACACCTTC | CASSLEDSPHGYTF
. | . | TRBJ1-3 | TRBV18 | TGTGCCAGCTCAACGACCCTAAAGGTTGGAAACACCATATATTTT | CASSTTLKVGNTIYF
. | TRBD1 | TRBJ2-7 | TRBV2 | TGTGCCAGCCCCGATCGGGACAGGGGCCACGAGCAGTACTTC | CASPDRDRGHEQYF
. | . | TRBJ2-1 | TRBV9 | TGTGCCAGCAGCGTAGATGGTAGCGTCGGTGAGCAGTTCTTC | CASSVDGSVGEQFF
. | . | TRBJ2-7 | TRBV24-1 | TGTGCCACCAGTGATCCAGGGTCTGGCTCCTACGAGCAGTACTTC | CATSDPGSGSYEQYF
. | TRBD1 | TRBJ1-4 | TRBV28 | TGTGCCAGCAGTTTATCGGGAGGGGGCGGAAAACTGTTTTTT | CASSLSGGGGKLFF
. | TRBD1 | TRBJ1-2 | TRBV18 | TGTGCCAGCTCACAGAGCGGACAGGCGAATGGCTACACCTTC | CASSQSGQANGYTF
. | . | TRBJ2-3 | TRBV2 | TGTGCCAGCAGTGAAATGTGGGTCGATAGCACAGATACGCAGTATTTT | CASSEMWVDSTDTQYF
. | TRBD2 | TRBJ2-7 | TRBV4-1 | TGCGCCAGCAGCCAAGTGGGGGGGTACGAGCAGTACTTC | CASSQVGGYEQYF
. | . | TRBJ1-5 | TRBV2 | TGTGCCAGCGAAGGGGATGGCAATCAGCCCCAGCATTTT | CASEGDGNQPQHF
. | TRBD1 | TRBJ1-2 | TRBV6-4 | TGTGCCAGCAGTGACTCGAACAGGGGCGGTGGCTACACCTTC | CASSDSNRGGGYTF
. | . | TRBJ1-2 | TRBV12-3/TRBV12-4 | TGTGCCAGCAGTCCTCAGGAGGGGGTTGACTACACCTTC | CASSPQEGVDYTF
. | . | TRBJ2-2 | TRBV4-2 | TGTGCCAGCAGCCAAGGAAAGGATAGGCTGAACACCGGGGAGCTGTTTTTT | CASSQGKDRLNTGELFF
. | . | TRBJ2-4 | TRBV27 | TGTGCCCGCAGTCCGTTCGGGCTAGCCAAAAACATTCAGTACTTC | CARSPFGLAKNIQYF
. | . | TRBJ1-5 | TRBV19 | TGTGCCAGTAGTGTCGAAGGCAATCAGCCCCAGCATTTT | CASSVEGNQPQHF
. | . | TRBJ1-4 | TRBV30 | TGTGCCTGGAGGGGTATGGTGGACCCCAATGAAAAACTGTTTTTT | CAWRGMVDPNEKLFF
. | TRBD1 | TRBJ1-2 | TRBV4-1 | TGCGCCAGCAGCCAAGAAAGAGACAGGGGTTCGGGTGGCTACACCTTC | CASSQERDRGSGGYTF
. | TRBD1 | TRBJ1-6 | TRBV14 | TGTGCCAGCAGCCTCAAGTCAGGGGGAGGATCACCCCTCCACTTT | CASSLKSGGGSPLHF
. | . | TRBJ1-3 | TRBV30 | TGTGCCTGGAGTGTTACGGGAGAAGGAAACACCATATATTTT | CAWSVTGEGNTIYF
. | . | TRBJ2-7 | TRBV28 | TGTGCCAGCACCTATTCCGCGGGGATTACCTACGAGCAGTACTTC | CASTYSAGITYEQYF
. | TRBD1 | TRBJ1-1 | TRBV7-9 | TGTGCCAGCAGCTCTAGACAGGGAGTGAACACTGAAGCTTTCTTT | CASSSRQGVNTEAFF
. | . | TRBJ1-1 | TRBV30 | TGTGCCTGGGGCCCGGTAGGGGGCACTGAAGCTTTCTTT | CAWGPVGGTEAFF
. | TRBD1 | TRBJ1-2 | TRBV18 | TGTGCCAGCTCACGGGACAGGGTCGTCCATGGCTACACCTTC | CASSRDRVVHGYTF
. | TRBD1 | TRBJ1-1 | TRBV19 | TGTGCCAGTAGTGGGACAGGGGAGGGAGGAACTGAAGCTTTCTTT | CASSGTGEGGTEAFF
. | . | TRBJ2-2 | TRBV19 | TGTGCCAGTAGGCCGACGGACACCGGGGAGCTGTTTTTT | CASRPTDTGELFF
. | . | TRBJ2-3 | TRBV20-1 | TGCAGTGCTAGTGACCCTCTAGCGTGGGGGGGCACAGATACGCAGTATTTT | CSASDPLAWGGTDTQYF
. | . | TRBJ2-1 | TRBV10-3 | TGTGCCATCAGTGAGTCGACCGGCGCCCGGGGGAATGAGCAGTTCTTC | CAISESTGARGNEQFF
. | . | TRBJ1-4 | TRBV28 | TGTGCCAGCAGTTTAGTTGGGCCCAGCAATGAAAAACTGTTTTTT | CASSLVGPSNEKLFF
few | . | TRBJ2-6 | TRBV19 | TGTGCCAGTGCTTCCCTGGGGCACAGGTCTCTGGGGGCCAACGTCCTGACTTTC | CASASLGHRSLGANVLTF
. | . | TRBJ2-5 | TRBV27 | TGTGCCAGCAGCCTCGGGGGCGGGGGTGAGACCCAGTACTTC | CASSLGGGGETQYF
. | TRBD2 | TRBJ2-3 | TRBV9 | TGTGCCAGCACCAACAGTGGGGGACTAGTAGGGGATACGCAGTATTTT | CASTNSGGLVGDTQYF
. | . | TRBJ2-7 | TRBV5-4 | TGTGCCAGCAAAAAGGGGGGGGCGGGGGCCCCCTACGAGCAGTACTTC | CASKKGGAGAPYEQYF
. | TRBD2 | TRBJ2-3 | TRBV5-1 | TGCGCCAGCAGCTTGAATAGCGGGGGGCTTGGTGGCACAGATACGCAGTATTTT | CASSLNSGGLGGTDTQYF
. | . | TRBJ1-6 | TRBV10-1 | TGCGCCAGCAGTCCAGACGGATGGAATTCACCCCTCCACTTT | CASSPDGWNSPLHF
. | . | TRBJ1-1 | TRBV11-2 | TGTGCCAGCAGCCTGGGACCGAGCAACACTGAAGCTTTCTTT | CASSLGPSNTEAFF
. | TRBD1 | TRBJ1-2 | TRBV12-3/TRBV12-4 | TGTGCCAGCAGTTTAAGGCAGGGGGCTGGCTACACCTTC | CASSLRQGAGYTF
once | TRBD1 | TRBJ2-7 | TRBV19 | TGTGCCAGATCCGGGACAGGGAGAGCCGAGCAGTACTTC | CARSGTGRAEQYF
. | TRBD1 | TRBJ1-2 | TRBV5-1 | TGCGCCAGCAGCTCACCGGGACAGAGTTATGGCTACACCTTC | CASSSPGQSYGYTF
. | . | TRBJ2-1 | TRBV18 | TGTGCCAGCTCACCACAGACGAGAGCCTACAATGAGCAGTTCTTC | CASSPQTRAYNEQFF
. | . | TRBJ1-3 | TRBV5-1 | TGCGCCAGCAGCCGACTCCCCGGGCCGAGCTCTGGAAACACCATATATTTT | CASSRLPGPSSGNTIYF
. | . | TRBJ1-4 | TRBV6-5 | TGTGCCAGCAGTTACTCAGGGGCACTTAATGAAAAACTGTTTTTT | CASSYSGALNEKLFF
. | TRBD2 | TRBJ2-7 | TRBV7-9 | TGTGCCAGCAGCCCCGGGACTAGCGGAATCTACGAGCAGTACTTC | CASSPGTSGIYEQYF
. | . | TRBJ2-7 | TRBV23-1 | TGCGCCAGCAGTCAACCACTTAAACTTACGGGACGGGGGGCCCACGAGCAGTACTTC | CASSQPLKLTGRGAHEQYF
. | TRBD2 | TRBJ2-5 | TRBV3-1/TRBV3-2 | TGTGCCAGCAGCCAAAAGACCTTAGCGGGGTACCAAGAGACCCAGTACTTC | CASSQKTLAGYQETQYF
. | . | TRBJ2-3 | TRBV24-1 | TGTGCCACCAGTGATTCCGGACGCGGATATACGCAGTATTTT | CATSDSGRGYTQYF